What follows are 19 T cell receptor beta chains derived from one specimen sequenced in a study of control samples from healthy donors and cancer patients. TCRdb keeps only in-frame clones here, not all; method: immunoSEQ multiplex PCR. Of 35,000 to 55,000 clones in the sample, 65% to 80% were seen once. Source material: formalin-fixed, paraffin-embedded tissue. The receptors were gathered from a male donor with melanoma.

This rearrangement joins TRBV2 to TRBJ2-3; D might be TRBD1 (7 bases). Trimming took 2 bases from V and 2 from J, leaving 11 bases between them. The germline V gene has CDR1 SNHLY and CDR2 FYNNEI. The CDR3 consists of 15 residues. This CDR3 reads CASSEQGGSTDTQYF. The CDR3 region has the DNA TGTGCCAGCAGTGAACAGGGGGGCTCCACAGATACGCAGTATTTT.

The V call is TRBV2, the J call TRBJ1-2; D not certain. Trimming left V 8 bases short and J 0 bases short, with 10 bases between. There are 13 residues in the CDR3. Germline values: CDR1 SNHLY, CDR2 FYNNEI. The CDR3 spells CASRTPTNYGYTF. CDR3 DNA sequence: TGTGCCAGCCGCACACCCACTAACTATGGCTACACCTTC. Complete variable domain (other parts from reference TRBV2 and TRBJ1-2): EPEVTQTPSHQVTQMGQEVILRCVPISNHLYFYWYRQILGQKVEFLVSFYNNEISEKSEIFDDQFSVERPDGSNFTLKIRSTKLEDSAMYFCASRTPTNYGYTFGSGTRLTVV.

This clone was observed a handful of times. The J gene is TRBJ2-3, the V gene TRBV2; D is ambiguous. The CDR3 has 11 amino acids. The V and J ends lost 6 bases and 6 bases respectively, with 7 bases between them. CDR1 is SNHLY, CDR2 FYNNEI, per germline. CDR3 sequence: CASRSGDTQYF. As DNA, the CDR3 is TGTGCCAGCAGGTCCGGGGATACGCAGTATTTT.

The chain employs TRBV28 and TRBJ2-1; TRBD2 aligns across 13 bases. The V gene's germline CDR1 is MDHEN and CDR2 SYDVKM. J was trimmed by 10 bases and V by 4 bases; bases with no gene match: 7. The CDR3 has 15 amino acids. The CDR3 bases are TGTGCCAGCAGTTCGCGGACTAGCGGGAGACAGGAGCAGTTCTTC. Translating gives CASSSRTSGRQEQFF.

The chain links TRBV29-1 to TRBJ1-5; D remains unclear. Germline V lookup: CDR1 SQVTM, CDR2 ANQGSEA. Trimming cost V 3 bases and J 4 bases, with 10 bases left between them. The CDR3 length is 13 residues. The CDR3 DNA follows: TGCAGCGTTGATATGGGTCCTAATCAGCCCCAGCATTTT. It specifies CSVDMGPNQPQHF.

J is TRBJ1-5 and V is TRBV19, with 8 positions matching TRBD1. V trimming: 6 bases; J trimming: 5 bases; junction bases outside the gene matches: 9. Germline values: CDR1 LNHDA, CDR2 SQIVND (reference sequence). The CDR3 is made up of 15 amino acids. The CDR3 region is CASRRTHRGDQPQHF. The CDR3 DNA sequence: TGTGCCAGTAGACGAACTCACAGGGGGGATCAGCCCCAGCATTTT.

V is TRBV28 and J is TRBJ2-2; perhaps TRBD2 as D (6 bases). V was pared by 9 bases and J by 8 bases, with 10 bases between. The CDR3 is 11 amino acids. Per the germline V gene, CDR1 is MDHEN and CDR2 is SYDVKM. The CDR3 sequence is CASGGTGELFF. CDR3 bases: TGTGCCAGTGGGGGGACTGGGGAGCTGTTTTTT.

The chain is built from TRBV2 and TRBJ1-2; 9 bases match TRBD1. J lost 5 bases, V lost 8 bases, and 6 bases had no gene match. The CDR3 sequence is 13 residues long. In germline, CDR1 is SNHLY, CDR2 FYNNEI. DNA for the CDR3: TGTGCCAGCGTAACAGGGGGCGCGTATGGCTACACCTTC. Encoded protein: CASVTGGAYGYTF.

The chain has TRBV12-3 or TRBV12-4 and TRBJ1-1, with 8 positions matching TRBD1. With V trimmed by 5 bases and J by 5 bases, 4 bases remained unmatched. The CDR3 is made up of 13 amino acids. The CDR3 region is CASSITGGTEAFF. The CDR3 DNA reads TGTGCCAGCAGTATTACAGGGGGGACTGAAGCTTTCTTT.

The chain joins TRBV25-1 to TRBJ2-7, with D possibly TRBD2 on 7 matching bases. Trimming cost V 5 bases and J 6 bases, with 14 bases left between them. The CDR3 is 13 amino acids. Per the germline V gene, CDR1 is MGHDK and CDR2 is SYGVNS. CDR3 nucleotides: TGTGCCAGCAGTTTGGGGAGGGGGGGCGAGCAGTACTTC. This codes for CASSLGRGGEQYF.

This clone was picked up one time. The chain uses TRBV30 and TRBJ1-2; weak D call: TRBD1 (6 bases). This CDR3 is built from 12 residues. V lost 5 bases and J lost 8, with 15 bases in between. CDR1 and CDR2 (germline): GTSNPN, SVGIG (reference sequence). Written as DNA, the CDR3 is TGTGCCTGGGAGAAGGACAGCCGGGGCTACACCTTC. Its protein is CAWEKDSRGYTF.

The CDR3 nucleotides read TGTGCCAGCAGGGGTTGGACTAGCGCCTACAATGAGCAGTTCTTC. Translation: CASRGWTSAYNEQFF. The chain joins TRBV2 to TRBJ2-1; 9 positions agree with TRBD2. The germline gives CDR1 SNHLY, CDR2 FYNNEI. The CDR3 extends over 15 amino acids. The ends lost 6 bases at V and 2 bases at J; junction bases unmatched: 5. Full variable domain (remainder filled in from reference TRBV2 and TRBJ2-1): EPEVTQTPSHQVTQMGQEVILRCVPISNHLYFYWYRQILGQKVEFLVSFYNNEISEKSEIFDDQFSVERPDGSNFTLKIRSTKLEDSAMYFCASRGWTSAYNEQFFGPGTRLTVL.

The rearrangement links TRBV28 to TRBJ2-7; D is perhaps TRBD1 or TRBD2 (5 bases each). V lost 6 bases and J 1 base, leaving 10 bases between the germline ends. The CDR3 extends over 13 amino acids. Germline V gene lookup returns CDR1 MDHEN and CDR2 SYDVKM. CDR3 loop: CASSGTSSYEQYF. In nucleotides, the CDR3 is TGTGCCAGCAGCGGGACCTCGTCCTACGAGCAGTACTTC.

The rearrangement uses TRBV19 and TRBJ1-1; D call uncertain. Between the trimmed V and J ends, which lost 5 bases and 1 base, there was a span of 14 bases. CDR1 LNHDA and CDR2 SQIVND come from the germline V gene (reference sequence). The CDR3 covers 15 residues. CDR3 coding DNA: TGTGCCAGTAGTTCCTGGACTGGATGGAACACTGAAGCTTTCTTT. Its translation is CASSSWTGWNTEAFF. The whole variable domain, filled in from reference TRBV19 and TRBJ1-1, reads DGGITQSPKYLFRKEGQNVTLSCEQNLNHDAMYWYRQDPGQGLRLIYYSQIVNDFQKGDIAEGYSVSREKKESFPLTVTSAQKNPTAFYLCASSSWTGWNTEAFFGQGTRLTVV.

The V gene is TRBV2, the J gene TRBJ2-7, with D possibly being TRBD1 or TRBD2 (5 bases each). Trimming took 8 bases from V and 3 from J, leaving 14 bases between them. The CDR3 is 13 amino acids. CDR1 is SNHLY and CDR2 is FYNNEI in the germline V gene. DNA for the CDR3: TGTGCCAGCCGAGGGACGTTTCACTACGAGCAGTACTTC. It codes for CASRGTFHYEQYF.

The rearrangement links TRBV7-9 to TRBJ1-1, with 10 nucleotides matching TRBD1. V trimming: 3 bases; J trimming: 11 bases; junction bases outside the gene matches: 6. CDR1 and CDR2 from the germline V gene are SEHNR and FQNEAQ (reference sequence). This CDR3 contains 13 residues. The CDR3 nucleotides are TGTGCCAGCAGCTTCGGACAGGGGGGATTCGCTTTCTTT. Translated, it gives CASSFGQGGFAFF.

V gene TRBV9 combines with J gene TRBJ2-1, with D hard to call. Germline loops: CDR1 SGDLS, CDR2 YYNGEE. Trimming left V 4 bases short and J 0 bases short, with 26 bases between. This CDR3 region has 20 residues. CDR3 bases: TGTGCCAGCAGCCCCGAGAGGAGCGACACTGCCCCCCCCTCCTACAATGAGCAGTTCTTC. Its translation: CASSPERSDTAPPSYNEQFF.

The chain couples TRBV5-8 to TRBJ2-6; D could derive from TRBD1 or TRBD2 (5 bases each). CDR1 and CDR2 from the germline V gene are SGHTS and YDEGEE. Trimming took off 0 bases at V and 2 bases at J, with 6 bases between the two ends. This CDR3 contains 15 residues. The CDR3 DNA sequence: TGTGCCAGCAGCTTGGGGGGACCTGGGGCCAACGTCCTGACTTTC. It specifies CASSLGGPGANVLTF.

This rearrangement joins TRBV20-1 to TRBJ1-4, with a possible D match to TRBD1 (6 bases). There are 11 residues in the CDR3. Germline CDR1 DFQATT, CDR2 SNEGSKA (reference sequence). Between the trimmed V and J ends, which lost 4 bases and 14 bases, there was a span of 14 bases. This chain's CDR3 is CSAIAGTTLFF. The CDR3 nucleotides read TGCAGTGCTATCGCCGGGACAACCCTGTTTTTT.